This T cell receptor (beta chain) was identified during a study of beta chain features in type 1 diabetes. Points from the study as a whole: Patients with Type 1 diabetes showed moderately but significantly shorter TCRB CDR3s in all four CD4+ subsets.

Notes on this clone: As yet, its antigen is unknown.

The CDR3 sequence is 13 residues long. Per the germline V gene, CDR1 is GTSNPN and CDR2 is SVGIG (reference sequence). The ends were cut back, 5 bases at V and 4 bases at J, with 12 bases in the middle. Since all of the isolated RNA was reverse transcribed, expressed TCRB transcripts were what got sequenced. Method: immunoSEQ multiplex PCR; TCRdb's copy keeps in-frame clones and lacks some. The profile shows 52,000 or so clones, about 50% of them singletons. The receptor comes from a woman aged 40 to 50 with type 1 diabetes. V is TRBV30 and J is TRBJ1-5, with D possibly TRBD1 on 6 matching bases. Specimen: Tregs from blood. The CDR3 coding sequence is TGTGCCTGGGACAAGGGGGTGAATCAGCCCCAGCATTTT. It codes for CAWDKGVNQPQHF.